This T cell receptor (beta chain) emerged from a study of blood T cells in healthy people across ages. Then a second PCR, running about 7 to 11 cycles, was carried out with a sample-barcoded 5' primer and a J-beta primer mix. Each CDR3 protein gets one entry after TCRdb re-called the 5' RACE reads with MiXCR. Here the sample spans roughly 800,000 distinct CDR3 sequences, roughly 64% being singletons. This TCR derives from a man aged 25-45 years in good health. Sequencing input: blood.

CDR3: CASTLEDGSPLHF. The CDR3 bases are TGTGCCAGCACCCTAGAGGACGGCTCACCCCTCCACTTT. The chain couples TRBV9 to TRBJ1-6; D is undetermined. Germline V gene sequence: CDR1 SGDLS, CDR2 YYNGEE. There are 13 residues in the CDR3. V shed 6 bases and J shed 10 bases, with 14 bases lying between them.